The next 23 T cell receptor beta chains were all read from a single sample in a study of shared clonotypes between healthy human individuals (dated by TCRdb to 2020 to 2022). Libraries were made using the immunoSEQ multiplex PCR assay. TCRdb carries this immuneACCESS record with in-frame sequences only. Its versions omit some clonotypes, under half of them owing to an unresolved V gene in the studies checked, with the rest unexplained. This sample comprises over 850,000 clones, 78% of them detected only once. Roughly 0.56% of the sample rests with the top ten. The sample taken for sequencing was memory CD4+ T cells from PBMCs. Interpreted using the paper, the cell subset or site label stands for: CD45RA-negative fraction. The receptors come from a man younger than 35 in good health. Some clones in this sample may be carry-over from other donors' samples.

The rearrangement links TRBV6-5 to TRBJ2-7, with D perhaps matching TRBD2 (6 bases). The germline CDR1 and CDR2 sequences are MNHEY and SVGAGI. V lost 5 bases and J 4 bases, leaving 9 bases between the germline ends. The CDR3 covers 12 residues. The CDR3 is CASSPRGYEQYF. CDR3 bases: TGTGCCAGCAGTCCTCGGGGGTACGAGCAGTACTTC.

This chain links TRBV7-2 with TRBJ2-1; D perhaps matches TRBD2 (6 bases). This CDR3 has 15 amino acids. The V end was cut by 5 bases, the J end by 3 bases, with 14 bases between. Looked up from germline, CDR1 is SGHTA and CDR2 is FQGNSA. The CDR3 DNA is TGTGCCAGCAGCCCCTCACGGGACTTCTACAATGAGCAGTTCTTC. It yields the protein CASSPSRDFYNEQFF.

This sequence joins TRBV7-9 and TRBJ1-3; 7 bases line up with TRBD1. This CDR3 has 19 amino acids. Germline V lookup: CDR1 SEHNR, CDR2 FQNEAQ (reference sequence). After removal of 6 bases from V and 0 bases from J, the junction contained 17 bases not matched to a gene. CDR3 nucleotide sequence: TGTGCCAGCAGTCAGAGCCGGGACAGAATATTCAGCTCTGGAAACACCATATATTTT. Amino acid sequence: CASSQSRDRIFSSGNTIYF.

The chain employs TRBV5-1 and TRBJ2-7; 9 positions agree with TRBD1. Germline-derived CDR1 and CDR2 are SGHRS and YFSETQ. The J segment lost 5 bases and the V segment lost 2 bases, leaving 14 bases of the junction unmatched. The CDR3 extends over 17 amino acids. The CDR3: CASSLWAFGTGYDEQYF. In nucleotides, the CDR3 is TGCGCCAGCAGCTTATGGGCCTTCGGGACAGGGTACGACGAGCAGTACTTC.

This clone showed up just once. This chain connects TRBV18 to TRBJ1-1; TRBD1 is a possible D gene (5 bases). Germline V gene sequence: CDR1 KGHSH, CDR2 LQKENI. The germline V and J ends were trimmed by 4 bases and 4 bases, with 16 bases remaining between them. The CDR3 length is 15 residues. The CDR3 bases are TGTGCCAGCTCACGAGATGGGGGTGGTAGCACTGAAGCTTTCTTT. Translated: CASSRDGGGSTEAFF.

The V call is TRBV23-1, the J call TRBJ1-3; D not resolved. TRBV23-1 counts as an open reading frame of uncertain function. This CDR3 is 16 amino acids long. Trimming removed 7 bases from V and 1 base from J, with 17 bases in between. Here the CDR3 reads CASNFPHQASGNTIYF. The CDR3 nucleotides read TGCGCCAGCAATTTTCCCCACCAGGCTTCTGGAAACACCATATATTTT.

V is TRBV30 and J is TRBJ1-4, with a tentative D call TRBD1 (5 bases). Germline CDR1 and CDR2: GTSNPN and SVGIG (reference sequence). This CDR3 comprises 12 residues. V was trimmed by 4 bases and J by 7 bases, leaving 10 bases between them. For the CDR3, the DNA is TGTGCCTGGACTCGGGGGAGTGAAAAACTGTTTTTT. Its protein is CAWTRGSEKLFF.

This clone appeared many times. The chain uses TRBV30 and TRBJ2-1, with D perhaps given as TRBD1 or TRBD2 (6 bases each). Deletions cut 5 bases from V and 0 bases from J, with 8 bases between. Germline-derived CDR1 and CDR2 are GTSNPN and SVGIG (reference sequence). The CDR3 totals 13 residues. The CDR3 protein is CAWGGLSYNEQFF. The DNA for the CDR3 is TGTGCCTGGGGGGGGCTCTCCTACAATGAGCAGTTCTTC.

The rearrangement joins TRBV11-2 to TRBJ2-5; D may be TRBD1 (5 bases). This CDR3 has 13 residues. Germline values: CDR1 SGHAT, CDR2 FQNNGV. V was trimmed by 4 bases and J by 0 bases, leaving 6 bases between them. The CDR3 sequence: CASSSGNQETQYF. The CDR3, as DNA: TGTGCCAGCAGCTCAGGGAACCAAGAGACCCAGTACTTC.

In its sample, this clone was seen once. The genes are TRBV6-5 and TRBJ2-1, with D uncertain. Trimming removed 0 bases from V and 6 bases from J, with 6 bases in between. Germline lookup yields CDR1 MNHEY and CDR2 SVGAGI. This CDR3 has 13 residues. CDR3 in DNA: TGTGCCAGCAGTTACTCCCCTAGCAATGAGCAGTTCTTC. Protein sequence: CASSYSPSNEQFF.

The V and J genes are TRBV5-7 and TRBJ1-2, with unresolved D. TRBV5-7 is assigned to the ORF class and has an uncertain function. This CDR3 has 18 residues. V was shortened by 3 bases and J by 3 bases, with 24 bases between the two germline ends. The CDR3 reads CASSWPGPIRLEDYGYTF. In DNA, the CDR3 is TGTGCCAGCAGCTGGCCAGGCCCCATCCGACTGGAGGACTATGGCTACACCTTC.

The J gene is TRBJ2-2, the V gene TRBV29-1; D possibly corresponds to TRBD2 (6 bases). Looked up from germline, CDR1 is SQVTM and CDR2 is ANQGSEA. Trimming pared 3 bases from V and 5 bases from J, leaving 13 bases between. The length of the CDR3 is 14 residues. CDR3 sequence: CSVEGRGVTGELFF. CDR3 DNA: TGCAGCGTTGAGGGCCGCGGGGTAACCGGGGAGCTGTTTTTT.

The sample holds a few counts of this clone. This sequence joins TRBV7-3 and TRBJ2-1, with D perhaps matching TRBD2 (6 bases). The CDR3 length is 15 residues. V was shortened by 4 bases and J by 4 bases, with 14 bases between the two germline ends. From germline, CDR1 is SGHTA and CDR2 FQGTGA. CDR3 sequence (DNA): TGTGCCAGCAGCTCCTCCCCGGGGAGGTACAATGAGCAGTTCTTC. Protein product: CASSSSPGRYNEQFF.

The V and J genes are TRBV9 and TRBJ2-2; D uncertain. V was pared by 0 bases and J by 4 bases, with 10 bases between. From germline, CDR1 is SGDLS and CDR2 YYNGEE. The CDR3 totals 15 residues. CDR3 coding DNA: TGTGCCAGCAGCGTAGATCCCGTGGGCACCGGGGAGCTGTTTTTT. Its protein is CASSVDPVGTGELFF.

At least ten counts were recorded for this clone. The rearrangement uses TRBV7-2 and TRBJ2-2; D is possibly TRBD2 (5 bases). Germline lookup yields CDR1 SGHTA and CDR2 FQGNSA. The V end lost 5 bases, the J end lost 4 bases, and 14 bases lay between the germline ends. This CDR3 contains 15 residues. The CDR3, as DNA: TGTGCCAGCAGCCGTGCACTAGGGTCCACCGGGGAGCTGTTTTTT. Amino acids: CASSRALGSTGELFF.

The chain joins TRBV7-3 to TRBJ2-3; D remains unclear. The V end was cut by 5 bases, the J end by 8 bases, with 11 bases between. CDR3 length equals 12 residues. The V gene's germline CDR1 is SGHTA and CDR2 FQGTGA. The CDR3 nucleotides are TGTGCCAGCAGCCAGCCGGCCCTTACGCAGTATTTT. Translating gives CASSQPALTQYF.

The chain is built from TRBV6-1 and TRBJ2-7; D gene ambiguous. V was shortened by 2 bases and J by 3 bases, with 20 bases between the two germline ends. Germline V gives CDR1 MNHNS, CDR2 SASEGT. CDR3 length equals 17 residues. The CDR3, as DNA: TGTGCCAGCAGTGAAAGGTTATACAGACTGAATAGCTACGAGCAGTACTTC. It translates to CASSERLYRLNSYEQYF.

V and J are TRBV7-9 and TRBJ2-1; 9 bases fit TRBD1. This CDR3 spans 17 amino acids. Per the germline V gene, CDR1 is SEHNR and CDR2 is FQNEAQ (reference sequence). Losses at the gene ends were 2 bases for V and 9 bases for J; bases not matched to a gene: 14. CDR3 sequence reads: CASSLLPPGQGSGEQFF. In DNA form, the CDR3 reads TGTGCCAGCAGCTTACTCCCCCCGGGACAGGGTAGTGGTGAGCAGTTCTTC. The whole variable domain, remainder taken from reference TRBV7-9 and TRBJ2-1, is DTGVSQNPRHKITKRGQNVTFRCDPISEHNRLYWYRQTLGQGPEFLTYFQNEAQLEKSRLLSDRFSAERPKGSFSTLEIQRTEQGDSAMYLCASSLLPPGQGSGEQFFGPGTRLTVL.

The chain recombines TRBV28 with TRBJ2-7, with TRBD1 matching 9 bases. Germline CDR1 reads MDHEN; CDR2 reads SYDVKM. This CDR3 is built from 17 residues. J gave up 2 bases and V 7 bases, and 15 bases lay outside the gene matches. The CDR3 nucleotides are TGTGCCAGCACCCCGCTCCCGGGACAGGGAGGGACCTACGAGCAGTACTTC. Translated, it gives CASTPLPGQGGTYEQYF. The full variable domain, completed using reference TRBV28 and TRBJ2-7, is DVKVTQSSRYLVKRTGEKVFLECVQDMDHENMFWYRQDPGLGLRLIYFSYDVKMKEKGDIPEGYSVSREKKERFSLILESASTNQTSMYLCASTPLPGQGGTYEQYFGPGTRLTVT.

V usage is TRBV5-1 and J usage is TRBJ2-1, with D possibly matching TRBD1 (6 bases). Germline V gene lookup returns CDR1 SGHRS and CDR2 YFSETQ. The length of the CDR3 is 17 residues. V gave up 2 bases and J gave up 4 bases, with 19 bases separating them. The CDR3 DNA follows: TGCGCCAGCAGCTTCCCTCCCGGGACAACTGGATACAATGAGCAGTTCTTC. Translated, it gives CASSFPPGTTGYNEQFF.

Here the CDR3 DNA reads TGTGCCAGCAGTTATCTAGCAGGGAGGGTGGTCGAAGCTTTCTTT. Its protein is CASSYLAGRVVEAFF. The rearrangement links TRBV6-5 to TRBJ1-1; maybe TRBD1 (5 bases). The CDR3 extends over 15 amino acids. The V gene's germline CDR1 is MNHEY and CDR2 SVGAGI. V lost 3 bases and J 8 bases, leaving 19 bases between the germline ends.

With regard to this clone: This same CDR3 is encoded by further DNA sequences in the sample. The chain uses TRBV6-1 and TRBJ1-5, with 11 nucleotides matching TRBD1. Germline CDR1 is MNHNS and CDR2 is SASEGT. J gave up 7 bases and V 4 bases, and 3 bases lay outside the gene matches. The CDR3 is 14 residues long. CDR3 sequence: CASSGTGGRQPQHF. In DNA form, the CDR3 reads TGTGCCAGCAGTGGGACAGGGGGCCGACAGCCCCAGCATTTT.

The rearrangement links TRBV11-3 to TRBJ2-1; TRBD2 matches at 8 bases. The V segment lost 5 bases and the J segment 9 bases; nucleotides outside the gene matches: 12. The CDR3 sequence is 15 residues long. The germline V gene encodes CDR1 SGHNT and CDR2 YENEEA. The CDR3 DNA is TGTGCCAGCAGCGCCAGTGGGCGGGGGGCCAGTGAGCAGTTCTTC. Its protein is CASSASGRGASEQFF.